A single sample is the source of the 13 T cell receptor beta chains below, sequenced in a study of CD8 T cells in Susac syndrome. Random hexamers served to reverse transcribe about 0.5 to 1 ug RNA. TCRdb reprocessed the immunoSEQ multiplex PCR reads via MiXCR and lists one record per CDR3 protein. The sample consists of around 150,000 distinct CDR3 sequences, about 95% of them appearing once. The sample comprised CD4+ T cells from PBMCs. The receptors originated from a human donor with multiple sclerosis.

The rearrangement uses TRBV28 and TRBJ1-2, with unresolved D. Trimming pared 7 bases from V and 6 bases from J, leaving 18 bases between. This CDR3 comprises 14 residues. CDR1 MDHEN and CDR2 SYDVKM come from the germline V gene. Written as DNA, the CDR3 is TGTGCCAGCAAACTGGGCCCGGCTTCCAATGGCTACACCTTC. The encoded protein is CASKLGPASNGYTF.

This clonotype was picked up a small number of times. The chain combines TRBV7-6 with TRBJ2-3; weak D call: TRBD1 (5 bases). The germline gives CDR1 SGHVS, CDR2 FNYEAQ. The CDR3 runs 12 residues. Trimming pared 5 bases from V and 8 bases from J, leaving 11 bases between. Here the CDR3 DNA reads TGTGCCAGCAGCCCCAGGGCCGGTACGCAGTATTTT. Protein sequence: CASSPRAGTQYF.

CDR3 bases: TGTGCCAGCATCCGAGGACTAGCGGGGGCCCAAGAGACCCAGTACTTC. Its protein product is CASIRGLAGAQETQYF. The V call is TRBV7-9, the J call TRBJ2-5, with 13 bases matching TRBD2. Germline-derived CDR1 and CDR2 are SEHNR and FQNEAQ (reference sequence). The junction had 6 bases not matched to a gene; V was cut back by 7 bases and J by 1 base. The CDR3 runs 16 residues.

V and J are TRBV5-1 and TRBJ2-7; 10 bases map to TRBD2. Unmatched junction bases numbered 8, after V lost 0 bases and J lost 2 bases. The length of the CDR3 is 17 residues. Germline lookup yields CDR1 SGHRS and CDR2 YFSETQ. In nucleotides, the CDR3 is TGCGCCAGCAGCTTGGGGCAGCTAGCGGGAGCCCCCTACGAGCAGTACTTC. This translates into CASSLGQLAGAPYEQYF.

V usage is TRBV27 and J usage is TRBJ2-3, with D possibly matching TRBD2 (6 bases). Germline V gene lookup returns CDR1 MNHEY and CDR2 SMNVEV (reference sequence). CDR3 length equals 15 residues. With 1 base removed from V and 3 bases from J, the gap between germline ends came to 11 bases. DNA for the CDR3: TGTGCCAGCAGTTTATACCAGGGAGGTACAGATACGCAGTATTTT. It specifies CASSLYQGGTDTQYF.

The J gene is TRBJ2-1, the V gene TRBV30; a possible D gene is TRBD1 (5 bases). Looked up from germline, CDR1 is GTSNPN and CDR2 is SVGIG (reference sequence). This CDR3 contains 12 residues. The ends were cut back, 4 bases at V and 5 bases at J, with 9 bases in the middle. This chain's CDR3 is CAWTRQHNEQFF. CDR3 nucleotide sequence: TGTGCCTGGACGAGACAGCACAATGAGCAGTTCTTC.

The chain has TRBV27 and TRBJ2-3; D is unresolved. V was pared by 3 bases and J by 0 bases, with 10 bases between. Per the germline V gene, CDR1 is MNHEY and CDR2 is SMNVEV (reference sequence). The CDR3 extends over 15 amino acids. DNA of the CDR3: TGTGCCAGCAGTTTCTGGCAGTCTAGCACAGATACGCAGTATTTT. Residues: CASSFWQSSTDTQYF.

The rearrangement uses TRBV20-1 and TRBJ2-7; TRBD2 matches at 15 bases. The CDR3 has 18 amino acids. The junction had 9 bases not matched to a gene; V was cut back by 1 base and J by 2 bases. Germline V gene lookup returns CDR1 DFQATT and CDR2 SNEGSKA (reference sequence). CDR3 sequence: CSARVKGTSGRRAYEQYF. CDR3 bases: TGCAGTGCTAGAGTTAAAGGGACTAGCGGGAGGAGGGCCTACGAGCAGTACTTC.

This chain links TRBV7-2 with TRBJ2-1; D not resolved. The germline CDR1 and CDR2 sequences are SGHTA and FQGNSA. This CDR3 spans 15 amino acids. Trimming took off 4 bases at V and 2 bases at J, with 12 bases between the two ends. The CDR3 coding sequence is TGTGCCAGCAGCTCGGACCTGAATACCTACAATGAGCAGTTCTTC. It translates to CASSSDLNTYNEQFF.

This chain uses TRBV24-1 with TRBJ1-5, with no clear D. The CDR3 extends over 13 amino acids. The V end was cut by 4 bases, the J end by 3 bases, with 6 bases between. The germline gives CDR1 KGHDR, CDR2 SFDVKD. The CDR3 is CATSEHANQPQHF. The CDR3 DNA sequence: TGTGCCACCAGTGAACACGCCAATCAGCCCCAGCATTTT.

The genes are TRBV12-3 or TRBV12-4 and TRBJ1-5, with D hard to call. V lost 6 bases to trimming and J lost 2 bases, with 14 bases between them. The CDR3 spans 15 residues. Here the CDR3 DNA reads TGTGCCAGCAGCTCGACCTCCGTCGGCAATCAGCCCCAGCATTTT. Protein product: CASSSTSVGNQPQHF.

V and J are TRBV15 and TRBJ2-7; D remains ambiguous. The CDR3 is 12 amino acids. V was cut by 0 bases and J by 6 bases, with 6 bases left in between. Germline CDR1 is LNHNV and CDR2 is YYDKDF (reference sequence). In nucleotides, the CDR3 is TGTGCCACCAGCAGAGATTTGGGCGAGCAGTACTTC. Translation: CATSRDLGEQYF. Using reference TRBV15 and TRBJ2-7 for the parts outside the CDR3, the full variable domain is DAMVIQNPRYQVTQFGKPVTLSCSQTLNHNVMYWYQQKSSQAPKLLFHYYDKDFNNEADTPDNFQSRRPNTSFCFLDIRSPGLGDTAMYLCATSRDLGEQYFGPGTRLTVT.

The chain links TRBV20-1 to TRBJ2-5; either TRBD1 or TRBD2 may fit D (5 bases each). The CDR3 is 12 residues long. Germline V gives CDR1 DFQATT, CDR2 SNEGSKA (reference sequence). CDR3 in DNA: TGCAGCCCTCGGGGCGTAAAAGAGACCCAGTACTTC. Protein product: CSPRGVKETQYF.